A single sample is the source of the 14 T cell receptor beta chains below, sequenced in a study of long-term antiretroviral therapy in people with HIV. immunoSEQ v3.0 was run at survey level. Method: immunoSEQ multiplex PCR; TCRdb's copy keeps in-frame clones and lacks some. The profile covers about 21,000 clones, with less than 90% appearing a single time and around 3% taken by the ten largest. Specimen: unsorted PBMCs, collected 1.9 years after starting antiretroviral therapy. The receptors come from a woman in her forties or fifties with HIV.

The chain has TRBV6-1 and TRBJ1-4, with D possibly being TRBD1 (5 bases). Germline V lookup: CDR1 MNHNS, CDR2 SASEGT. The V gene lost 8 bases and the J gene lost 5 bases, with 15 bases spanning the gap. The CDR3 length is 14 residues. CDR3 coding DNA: TGTGCCAGCCGCCGGGACGCGCTCAATGAAAAACTGTTTTTT. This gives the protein CASRRDALNEKLFF.

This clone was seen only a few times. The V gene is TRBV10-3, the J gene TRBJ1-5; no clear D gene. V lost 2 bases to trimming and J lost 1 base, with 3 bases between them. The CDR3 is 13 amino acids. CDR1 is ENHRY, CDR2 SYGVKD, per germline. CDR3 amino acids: CAISEKSNQPQHF. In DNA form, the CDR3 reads TGTGCCATCAGTGAGAAGAGCAATCAGCCCCAGCATTTT.

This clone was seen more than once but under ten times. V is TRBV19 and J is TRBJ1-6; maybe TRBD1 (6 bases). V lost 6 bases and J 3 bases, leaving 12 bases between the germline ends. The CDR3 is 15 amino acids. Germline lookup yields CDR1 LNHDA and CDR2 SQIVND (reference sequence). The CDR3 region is CASSRDTIYNSPLHF. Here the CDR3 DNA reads TGTGCCAGTAGCAGGGACACTATCTATAATTCACCCCTCCACTTT.

CDR3 in amino acids: CASSPRVQNTEAFF. The CDR3 nucleotides read TGTGCCAGCAGCCCCCGGGTACAGAACACTGAAGCTTTCTTT. V usage is TRBV7-9 and J usage is TRBJ1-1; no clear D gene. Germline V gene data show CDR1 as SEHNR and CDR2 as FQNEAQ (reference sequence). V lost 5 bases to trimming and J lost 1 base, with 11 bases between them. The CDR3 runs 14 residues.

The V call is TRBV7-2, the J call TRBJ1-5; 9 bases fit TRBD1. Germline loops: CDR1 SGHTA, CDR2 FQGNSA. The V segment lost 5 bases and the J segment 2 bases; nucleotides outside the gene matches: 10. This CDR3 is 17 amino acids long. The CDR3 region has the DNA TGTGCCAGCAGCATCCAACCCAGACAGGGGGGCAATCAGCCCCAGCATTTT. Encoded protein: CASSIQPRQGGNQPQHF. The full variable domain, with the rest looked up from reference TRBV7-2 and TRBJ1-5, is GAGVSQSPSNKVTEKGKDVELRCDPISGHTALYWYRQSLGQGLEFLIYFQGNSAPDKSGLPSDRFSAERTGGSVSTLTIQRTQQEDSAVYLCASSIQPRQGGNQPQHFGDGTRLSIL.

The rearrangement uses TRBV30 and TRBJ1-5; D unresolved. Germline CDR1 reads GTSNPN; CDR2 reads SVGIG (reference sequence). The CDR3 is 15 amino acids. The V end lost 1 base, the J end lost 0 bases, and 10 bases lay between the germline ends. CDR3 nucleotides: TGTGCCTGGAGTGCTGAGGAATATAGCAATCAGCCCCAGCATTTT. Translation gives CAWSAEEYSNQPQHF.

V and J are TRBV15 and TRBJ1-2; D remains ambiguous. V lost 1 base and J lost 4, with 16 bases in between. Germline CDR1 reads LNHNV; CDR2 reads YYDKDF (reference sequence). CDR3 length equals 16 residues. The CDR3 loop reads CATSRGGQTQLYGYTF. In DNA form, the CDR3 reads TGTGCCACCAGCAGAGGAGGCCAGACCCAACTCTATGGCTACACCTTC.

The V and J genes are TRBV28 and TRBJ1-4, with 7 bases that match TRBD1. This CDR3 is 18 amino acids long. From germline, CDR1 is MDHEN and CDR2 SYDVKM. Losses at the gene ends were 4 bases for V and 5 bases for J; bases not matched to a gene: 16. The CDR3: CASSYTINRGEGNEKLFF. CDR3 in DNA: TGTGCCAGCAGTTACACTATTAACAGGGGTGAGGGGAATGAAAAACTGTTTTTT.

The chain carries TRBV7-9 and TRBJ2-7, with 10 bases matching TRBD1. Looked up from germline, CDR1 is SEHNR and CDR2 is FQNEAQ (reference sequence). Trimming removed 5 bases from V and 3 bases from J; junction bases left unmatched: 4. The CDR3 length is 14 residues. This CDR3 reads CASSLRTGGYEQYF. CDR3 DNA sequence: TGTGCCAGCAGCCTAAGGACAGGGGGCTACGAGCAGTACTTC.

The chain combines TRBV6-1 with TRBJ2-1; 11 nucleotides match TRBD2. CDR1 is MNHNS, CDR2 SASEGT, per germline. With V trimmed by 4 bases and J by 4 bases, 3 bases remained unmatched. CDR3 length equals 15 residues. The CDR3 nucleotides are TGTGCCAGCAGTGGCCCTAGCGGGGGGTACAATGAGCAGTTCTTC. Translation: CASSGPSGGYNEQFF.

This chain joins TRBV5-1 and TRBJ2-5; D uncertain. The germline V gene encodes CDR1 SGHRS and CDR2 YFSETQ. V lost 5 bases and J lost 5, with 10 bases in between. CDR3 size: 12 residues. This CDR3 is CASRPRGETQYF. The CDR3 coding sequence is TGCGCCAGCAGACCCCGCGGCGAGACCCAGTACTTC.

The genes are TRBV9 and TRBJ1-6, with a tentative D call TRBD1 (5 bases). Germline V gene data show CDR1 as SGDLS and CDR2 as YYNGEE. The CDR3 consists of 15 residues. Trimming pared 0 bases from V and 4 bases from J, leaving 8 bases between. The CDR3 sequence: CASSVVAGYNSPLHF. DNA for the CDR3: TGTGCCAGCAGCGTAGTAGCAGGGTATAATTCACCCCTCCACTTT. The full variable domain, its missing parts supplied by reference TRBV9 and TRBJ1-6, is DSGVTQTPKHLITATGQRVTLRCSPRSGDLSVYWYQQSLDQGLQFLIQYYNGEERAKGNILERFSAQQFPDLHSELNLSSLELGDSALYFCASSVVAGYNSPLHFGNGTRLTVT.

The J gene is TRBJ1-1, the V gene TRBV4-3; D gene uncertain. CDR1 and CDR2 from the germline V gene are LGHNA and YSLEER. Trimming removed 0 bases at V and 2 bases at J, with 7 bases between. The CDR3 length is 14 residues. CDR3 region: CASSQEVGNTEAFF. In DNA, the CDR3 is TGCGCCAGCAGCCAAGAAGTGGGCAACACTGAAGCTTTCTTT.

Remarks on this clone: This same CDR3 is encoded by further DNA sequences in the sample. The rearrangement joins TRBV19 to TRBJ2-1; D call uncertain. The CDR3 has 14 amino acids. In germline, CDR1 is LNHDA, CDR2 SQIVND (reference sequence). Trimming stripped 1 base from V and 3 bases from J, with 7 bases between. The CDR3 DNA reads TGTGCCAGTAGTATAGGTGGGGACTACAATGAGCAGTTCTTC. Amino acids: CASSIGGDYNEQFF.